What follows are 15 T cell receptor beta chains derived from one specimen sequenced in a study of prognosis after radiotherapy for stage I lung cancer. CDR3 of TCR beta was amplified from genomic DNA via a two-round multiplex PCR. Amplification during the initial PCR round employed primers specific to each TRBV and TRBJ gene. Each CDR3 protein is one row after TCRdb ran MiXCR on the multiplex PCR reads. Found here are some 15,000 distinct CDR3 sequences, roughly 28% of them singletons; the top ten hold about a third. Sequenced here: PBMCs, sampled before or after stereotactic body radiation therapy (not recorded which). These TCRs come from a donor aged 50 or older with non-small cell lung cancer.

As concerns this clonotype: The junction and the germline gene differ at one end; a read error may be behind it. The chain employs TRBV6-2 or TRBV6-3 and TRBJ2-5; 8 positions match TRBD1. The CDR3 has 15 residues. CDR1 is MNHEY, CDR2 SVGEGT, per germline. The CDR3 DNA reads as TGTGACAGCAGTTACGGAGGGACAGGACAAGAGACCCAGTACTTC. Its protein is CDSSYGGTGQETQYF.

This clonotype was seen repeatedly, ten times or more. In DNA, the CDR3 is TGTGCCAGCAGCCTGGCCCCAACAGCGAACACTGAAGCTTTCTTT. This translates into CASSLAPTANTEAFF. The chain recombines TRBV28 with TRBJ1-1; the D is unclear. Trimming pared 6 bases from V and 1 base from J, leaving 15 bases between. CDR3 length: 15 amino acids. The germline V gene encodes CDR1 MDHEN and CDR2 SYDVKM.

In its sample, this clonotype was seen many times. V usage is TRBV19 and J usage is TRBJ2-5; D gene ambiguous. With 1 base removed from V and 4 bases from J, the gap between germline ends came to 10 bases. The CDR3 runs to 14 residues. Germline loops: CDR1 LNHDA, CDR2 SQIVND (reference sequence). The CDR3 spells CASSIVGIGETQYF. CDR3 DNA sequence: TGTGCCAGTAGTATAGTGGGGATTGGAGAGACCCAGTACTTC.

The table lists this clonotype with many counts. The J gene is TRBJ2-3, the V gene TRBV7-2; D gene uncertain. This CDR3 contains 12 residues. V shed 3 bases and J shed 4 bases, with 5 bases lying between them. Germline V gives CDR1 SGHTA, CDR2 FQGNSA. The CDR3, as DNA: TGTGCCAGCAGCTTCGGAGCAGATACGCAGTATTTT. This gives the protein CASSFGADTQYF.

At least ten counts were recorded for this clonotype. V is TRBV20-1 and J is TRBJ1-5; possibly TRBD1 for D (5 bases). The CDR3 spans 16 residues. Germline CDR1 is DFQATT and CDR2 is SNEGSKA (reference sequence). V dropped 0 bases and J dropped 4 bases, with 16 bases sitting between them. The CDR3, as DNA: TGCAGTGCTAGAGAAAGGACACCGACCATGAATCAGCCCCAGCATTTT. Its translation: CSARERTPTMNQPQHF.

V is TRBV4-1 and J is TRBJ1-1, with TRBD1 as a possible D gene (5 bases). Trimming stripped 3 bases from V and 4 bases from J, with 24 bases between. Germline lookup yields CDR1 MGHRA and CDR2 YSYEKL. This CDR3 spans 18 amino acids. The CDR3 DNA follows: TGCGCCAGCAGCCATAACCTCCGGGACTCCAACGGAGGCACTGAAGCTTTCTTT. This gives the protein CASSHNLRDSNGGTEAFF.

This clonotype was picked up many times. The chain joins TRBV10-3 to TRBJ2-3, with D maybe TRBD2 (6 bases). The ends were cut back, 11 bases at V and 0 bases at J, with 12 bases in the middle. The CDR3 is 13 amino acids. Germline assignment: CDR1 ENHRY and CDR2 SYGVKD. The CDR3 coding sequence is TGTGCCGCGGAGGGCACTAGCACAGATACGCAGTATTTT. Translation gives CAAEGTSTDTQYF.

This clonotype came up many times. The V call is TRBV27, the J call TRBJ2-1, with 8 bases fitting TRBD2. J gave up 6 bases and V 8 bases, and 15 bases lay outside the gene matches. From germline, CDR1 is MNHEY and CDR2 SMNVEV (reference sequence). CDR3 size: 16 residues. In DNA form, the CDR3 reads TGTGCCAGCTCTACCCCGGGACTAGAGGCCCCCAATGAGCAGTTCTTC. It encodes CASSTPGLEAPNEQFF.

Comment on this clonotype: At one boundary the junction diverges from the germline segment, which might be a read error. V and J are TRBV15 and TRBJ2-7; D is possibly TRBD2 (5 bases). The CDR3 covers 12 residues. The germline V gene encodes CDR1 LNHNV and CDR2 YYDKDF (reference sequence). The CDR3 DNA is TGTGTCACCAGCGGAAACCACTACGAGCAGTACTTC. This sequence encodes CVTSGNHYEQYF.

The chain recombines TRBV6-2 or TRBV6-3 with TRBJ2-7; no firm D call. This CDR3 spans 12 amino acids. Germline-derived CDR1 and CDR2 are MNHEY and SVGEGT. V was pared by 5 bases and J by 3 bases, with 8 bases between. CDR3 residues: CASSEKVYEQYF. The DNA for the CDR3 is TGTGCCAGCAGTGAAAAGGTCTACGAGCAGTACTTC.

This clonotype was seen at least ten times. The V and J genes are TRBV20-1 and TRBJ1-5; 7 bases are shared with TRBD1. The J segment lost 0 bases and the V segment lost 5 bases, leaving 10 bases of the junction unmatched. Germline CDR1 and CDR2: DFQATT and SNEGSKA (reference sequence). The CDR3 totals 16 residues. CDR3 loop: CSAGRQGTYSNQPQHF. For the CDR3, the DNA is TGCAGTGCTGGCCGACAGGGAACCTATAGCAATCAGCCCCAGCATTTT.

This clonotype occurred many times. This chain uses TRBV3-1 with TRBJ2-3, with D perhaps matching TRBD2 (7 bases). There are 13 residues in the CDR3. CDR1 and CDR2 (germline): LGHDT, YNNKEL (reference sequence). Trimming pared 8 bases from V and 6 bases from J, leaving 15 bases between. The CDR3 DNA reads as TGTGCCAGCTCTAAAAAGGGGGGGGATACGCAGTATTTT. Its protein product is CASSKKGGDTQYF.

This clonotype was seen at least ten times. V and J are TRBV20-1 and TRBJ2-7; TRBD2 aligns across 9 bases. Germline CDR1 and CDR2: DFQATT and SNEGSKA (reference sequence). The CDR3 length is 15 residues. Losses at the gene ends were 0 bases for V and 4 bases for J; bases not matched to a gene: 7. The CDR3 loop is CSARDVASGIYEQYF. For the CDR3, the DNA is TGCAGTGCTAGAGATGTCGCTAGCGGGATTTACGAGCAGTACTTC.

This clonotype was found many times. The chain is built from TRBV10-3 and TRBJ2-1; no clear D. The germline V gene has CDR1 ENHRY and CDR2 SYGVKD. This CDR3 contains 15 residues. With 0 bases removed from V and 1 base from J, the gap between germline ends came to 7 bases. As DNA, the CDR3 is TGTGCCATCAGTGAGTCGAAAAGGTCCTACAATGAGCAGTTCTTC. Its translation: CAISESKRSYNEQFF.

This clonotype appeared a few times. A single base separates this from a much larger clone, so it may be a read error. In DNA form, the CDR3 reads TGTGCCACAGGACAGAAGAACACTGAATCTTTCTTT. It yields the protein CATGQKNTESFF. This rearrangement joins TRBV10-3 to TRBJ1-1; a weak D match, TRBD1 (6 bases). This CDR3 is 12 amino acids long. From germline, CDR1 is ENHRY and CDR2 SYGVKD.